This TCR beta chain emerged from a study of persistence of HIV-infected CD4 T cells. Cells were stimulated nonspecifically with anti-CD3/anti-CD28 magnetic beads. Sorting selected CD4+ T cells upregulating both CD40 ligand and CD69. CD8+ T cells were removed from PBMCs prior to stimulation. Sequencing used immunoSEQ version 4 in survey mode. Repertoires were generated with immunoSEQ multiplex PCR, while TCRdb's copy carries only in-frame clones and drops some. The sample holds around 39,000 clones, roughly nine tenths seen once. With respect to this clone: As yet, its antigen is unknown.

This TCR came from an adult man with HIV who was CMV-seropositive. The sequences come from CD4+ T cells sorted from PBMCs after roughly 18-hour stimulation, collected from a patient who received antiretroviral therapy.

The CDR3 region has the DNA TGTGCCAGCAGCCAATTAGGGCAGGGTGACACCGGGGAGCTGTTTTTT. Translation: CASSQLGQGDTGELFF. The chain has TRBV4-2 and TRBJ2-2, with D tentatively TRBD1 (5 bases). The CDR3 spans 16 residues. Germline V gives CDR1 LGHNA, CDR2 YNFKEQ. V was cut by 2 bases and J by 3 bases, with 13 bases left in between.